Each of the 18 T cell receptor beta chains below was sequenced from the same sample in a study of blood T cell repertoires in COVID-19. The assay was immunoSEQ multiplex PCR, and TCRdb's table has in-frame clones only and misses some. The sample lists about 120,000 clones; approximately 83% were seen once. Sequencing was done on a sample of peripheral blood. All receptors come from a man older than 75 with active or convalescent COVID-19.

The chain is built from TRBV19 and TRBJ1-1, with a possible D match to TRBD1 (5 bases). Germline V CDR1 and CDR2: LNHDA, SQIVND (reference sequence). The germline V and J ends were trimmed by 7 bases and 1 base, with 16 bases remaining between them. The CDR3 sequence is 15 residues long. Here the CDR3 reads CASTEIQAQNTEAFF. The CDR3 bases are TGTGCCAGTACAGAAATACAGGCGCAGAACACTGAAGCTTTCTTT.

The J gene is TRBJ2-1, the V gene TRBV6-2 or TRBV6-3, with D uncertain. This CDR3 is 11 amino acids long. CDR1 is MNHEY, CDR2 SVGEGT, per germline. V dropped 4 bases and J dropped 9 bases, with 7 bases sitting between them. The CDR3 coding sequence is TGTGCCAGCAGTTCCGTTTCTGAGCAGTTCTTC. Translation: CASSSVSEQFF.

The chain carries TRBV28 and TRBJ1-1; D call uncertain. The germline V gene encodes CDR1 MDHEN and CDR2 SYDVKM. The CDR3 totals 12 residues. V dropped 6 bases and J dropped 7 bases, with 12 bases sitting between them. The CDR3 reads CASSLTSIEAFF. The CDR3 DNA reads TGTGCCAGCAGCTTGACATCGATTGAAGCTTTCTTT.

This sequence joins TRBV18 and TRBJ2-5; 7 positions agree with TRBD2. Germline V gene data show CDR1 as KGHSH and CDR2 as LQKENI. The CDR3 has 18 amino acids. V was pared by 1 base and J by 2 bases, with 13 bases of the junction left unmatched. The CDR3 DNA reads as TGTGCCAGCTCACCACGGCTGTCGGGAGGAAGTTCTCAAGAGACCCAGTACTTC. Amino acid sequence: CASSPRLSGGSSQETQYF.

V and J are TRBV29-1 and TRBJ1-2; D perhaps matches TRBD1 (5 bases). Per the germline V gene, CDR1 is SQVTM and CDR2 is ANQGSEA. Trimming stripped 7 bases from V and 2 bases from J, with 11 bases between. CDR3 length equals 12 residues. Here the CDR3 reads CSARKGNYGYTF. The CDR3 nucleotides are TGCAGCGCCCGGAAGGGGAACTATGGCTACACCTTC.

The rearrangement links TRBV30 to TRBJ1-2, with D tentatively TRBD1 (5 bases). The CDR3 is 15 amino acids. The V gene's germline CDR1 is GTSNPN and CDR2 SVGIG (reference sequence). The DNA for the CDR3 is TGTGCGGGGAGTACAGGCTCAGATCACCCCTATGGCTACACCTTC. This sequence encodes CAGSTGSDHPYGYTF. Drawing the rest from reference TRBV30 and TRBJ1-2, the complete variable domain is SQTIHQWPATLVQPVGSPLSLECTVEGTSNPNLYWYRQAAGRGLQLLFYSVGIGQISSEVPQNLSASRPQDRQFILSSKKLLLSDSGFYLCAGSTGSDHPYGYTFGSGTRLTVV.

This chain connects TRBV4-2 to TRBJ2-5; the match to TRBD2 covers 8 bases. The V gene's germline CDR1 is LGHNA and CDR2 YNFKEQ. The CDR3 consists of 15 residues. V lost 3 bases and J lost 4; bases outside the gene matches: 7. The CDR3 region has the DNA TGTGCCAGCAGCCAGCGCGGGGGGAGCAGAGAGACCCAGTACTTC. It encodes CASSQRGGSRETQYF.

The chain uses TRBV11-3 and TRBJ1-2, with TRBD1 matching 7 bases. The CDR3 has 15 residues. With V trimmed by 0 bases and J by 6 bases, 7 bases remained unmatched. CDR1 is SGHNT, CDR2 YENEEA, per germline. CDR3 in DNA: TGTGCCAGCAGCTTAGATTTCGGGCAGGGGGATGGCTACACCTTC. This codes for CASSLDFGQGDGYTF.

The chain combines TRBV6-2 or TRBV6-3 with TRBJ2-2; perhaps TRBD1 as D (6 bases). Trimming pared 1 base from V and 2 bases from J, leaving 20 bases between. The CDR3 consists of 19 residues. Germline CDR1 MNHEY, CDR2 SVGEGT. The CDR3 loop reads CASSYFGVRGRQNTGELFF. The CDR3 DNA sequence: TGTGCCAGCAGTTACTTTGGCGTCAGGGGACGCCAAAACACCGGGGAGCTGTTTTTT.

This chain connects TRBV7-6 to TRBJ1-4, with D unclear. The V and J ends lost 1 base and 0 bases respectively, with 6 bases between them. Germline lookup yields CDR1 SGHVS and CDR2 FNYEAQ. The CDR3 is 15 residues long. The CDR3 nucleotides are TGTGCCAGCAGCTTAGGCAGTACAACTAATGAAAAACTGTTTTTT. It encodes CASSLGSTTNEKLFF.

V and J are TRBV11-2 and TRBJ2-7, with 7 bases fitting TRBD2. The germline gives CDR1 SGHAT, CDR2 FQNNGV. The CDR3 covers 14 residues. V was clipped by 6 bases and J by 3 bases; unmatched bases: 8. In nucleotides, the CDR3 is TGTGCCAGCAGTCTCACTCGCGGGAGCTACGAGCAGTACTTC. Translation: CASSLTRGSYEQYF.

The chain recombines TRBV6-5 with TRBJ2-7; D perhaps matches TRBD2 (6 bases). Looked up from germline, CDR1 is MNHEY and CDR2 is SVGAGI. This CDR3 has 12 amino acids. V was cut by 5 bases and J by 11 bases, with 16 bases left in between. The CDR3 coding sequence is TGTGCCAGCAGTCCCCTCGGAGGGGTGGAGTACTTC. Protein sequence: CASSPLGGVEYF.

The chain combines TRBV27 with TRBJ2-1; 10 bases fit TRBD1. The ends lost 2 bases at V and 10 bases at J; junction bases unmatched: 8. The CDR3 sequence is 15 residues long. Germline CDR1 reads MNHEY; CDR2 reads SMNVEV (reference sequence). This CDR3 reads CASSLGTGVNGEQFF. DNA for the CDR3: TGTGCCAGCAGTTTAGGGACAGGGGTCAATGGCGAGCAGTTCTTC.

The chain combines TRBV2 with TRBJ1-1; D may be TRBD1 (5 bases). Trimming stripped 8 bases from V and 2 bases from J, with 18 bases between. This CDR3 region has 15 residues. Per germline, CDR1 SNHLY and CDR2 FYNNEI. The CDR3 reads CASRGWGEVNTEAFF. The CDR3 DNA reads as TGTGCCAGCCGCGGTTGGGGGGAGGTCAACACTGAAGCTTTCTTT.

The chain combines TRBV19 with TRBJ2-1; TRBD2 aligns across 12 bases. Germline V gene sequence: CDR1 LNHDA, CDR2 SQIVND (reference sequence). This CDR3 is 16 amino acids long. Trimming removed 4 bases from V and 7 bases from J; junction bases left unmatched: 8. Written as DNA, the CDR3 is TGTGCCAGTAGTAAGCTAGCGGGGGGGATCTTGAATGAGCAGTTCTTC. It translates to CASSKLAGGILNEQFF.

This chain connects TRBV18 to TRBJ2-5, with TRBD2 identical over 7 bases. Germline CDR1 is KGHSH and CDR2 is LQKENI. The CDR3 has 15 residues. V was pared by 3 bases and J by 7 bases, with 11 bases of the junction left unmatched. The DNA for the CDR3 is TGTGCCAGCTCACCGGGGCAGACCGGCGGGGGGACCCAGTACTTC. Protein: CASSPGQTGGGTQYF. Supplemented by reference TRBV18 and TRBJ2-5, the full variable domain reads NAGVMQNPRHLVRRRGQEARLRCSPMKGHSHVYWYRQLPEEGLKFMVYLQKENIIDESGMPKERFSAEFPKEGPSILRIQQVVRGDSAAYFCASSPGQTGGGTQYFGPGTRLLVL.

The chain combines TRBV7-2 with TRBJ1-1, with 8 bases aligning to TRBD1. CDR1 and CDR2 from the germline V gene are SGHTA and FQGNSA. J gave up 0 bases and V 4 bases, and 1 base lay outside the gene matches. The CDR3 has 14 amino acids. CDR3 in amino acids: CASSSTGVNTEAFF. CDR3 bases: TGTGCCAGCAGCTCGACAGGGGTGAACACTGAAGCTTTCTTT.

The chain couples TRBV6-5 to TRBJ2-1; 10 bases match TRBD1. Germline V gene sequence: CDR1 MNHEY, CDR2 SVGAGI. CDR3 length: 15 residues. With V trimmed by 6 bases and J by 0 bases, 2 bases remained unmatched. CDR3 in amino acids: CASSRDRGSYNEQFF. The DNA for the CDR3 is TGTGCCAGCAGCCGGGACAGGGGCTCCTACAATGAGCAGTTCTTC.